The TCR beta chain under discussion was sequenced for a study of blood T cell repertoires in COVID-19. Only in-frame clones appear in the TCRdb table, and some are missing; sequencing was by immunoSEQ multiplex PCR. The table includes about 140,000 clones, over 60% detected once. V lost 7 bases and J 5 bases, leaving 21 bases between the germline ends. The CDR3 extends over 15 amino acids. Looked up from germline, CDR1 is SNHLY and CDR2 is FYNNEI. The TCR originated in a woman older than 75 with active or convalescent COVID-19. The J gene is TRBJ2-7, the V gene TRBV2; tentative D call: TRBD1 (5 bases). Material: peripheral blood. The CDR3 spells CASIEDSRVLNEQYF. The CDR3 nucleotides are TGTGCCAGCATCGAGGATAGCAGGGTTCTAAACGAGCAGTACTTC.